This record concerns one T cell receptor (beta chain) sequence. TCRdb's table, derived via immunoSEQ multiplex PCR, lists solely in-frame clones and lacks some. The table includes some 170,000 clones, less than 90% detected once. The sample is drawn from a study of T cell responses to AZD1222 COVID-19 vaccine. This CDR3 spans 17 amino acids. CDR1 is SGHTA and CDR2 is FQGNSA in the germline V gene. The V gene end was trimmed by 1 base and the J gene end by 3 bases; junction bases not matched to a gene: 6. This receptor was obtained from an adult in good health. The sample here was peripheral blood, taken on day 0 of AZD1222 vaccination. The chain has TRBV7-2 and TRBJ2-5; 12 bases align to TRBD2. CDR3 in DNA: TGTGCCAGCAGCTTAGGAACTAGCGGGAGGTTTGAAGAGACCCAGTACTTC. Residues: CASSLGTSGRFEETQYF.